This T cell receptor beta chain stems from a study of blood T cell repertoires in COVID-19 (dated by TCRdb to about 2020). For the wider study: Samples from collaborators originated in the United States, Italy and Spain and spanned both the acute and convalescent phases of COVID-19. The samples were drawn from the first 160 participants of the ongoing ImmuneRACE study and from over a thousand subjects provided by 6 global collaborators. Where HLA class I and class II types were available, the types were taken from metadata supplied by the sample provider, not from assay-based typing. The material from the prospective study consisted of cDNA or gDNA derived from T cells, B-cell-depleted T cells, or PBMCs. Sample metadata almost always included a de-identified subject ID, COVID-19 status, age in years and sex. Subjects who had been exposed to COVID-19, were actively infected with it, or had recovered from it provided the deeply sampled blood TCRbeta repertoires that made up the dataset. The repertoires were made available in a free public database intended to serve as a resource for research on the immune response to SARS-CoV-2. What the study reported, not specific to this receptor: Clinical and demographic metadata were provided uncurated, with the amount varying by source and participant.

Worth noting for this clone: Its antigen is not yet known. There are no base qualities to consult, and no much larger clone falls within one base.

Cut back by 3 bases and 6 bases, the V and J ends lie 9 bases apart. Including cysteine and phenylalanine, the CDR3 has 13 amino acids. Only the CDR3 part of the read is kept: 39 bases, read in frame from the first base. CDR1 is given as MNHEY and CDR2 as SVGAGI, both from the germline V gene. TCRbeta CDR3 regions were amplified from genomic DNA using the immunoSEQ Assay, a bias-controlled multiplex PCR. Under the source paper's analysis protocol: The number of nucleated cells in each sample was estimated by amplification of reference gene primers within the assay. To quantify the absolute abundance of each unique TCRbeta CDR3 rearrangement, sequence reads were collapsed and filtered. For each sample, productive Simpson clonality was calculated by taking the square root of Simpson's diversity index across productive rearrangements. TCRdb mirrors the immuneACCESS table, restricted to in-frame sequences. Some clones are absent from its copies; in checked studies, under half trace to an unresolved V gene, and the reason for the others is unknown. The DNA was the basis for D and trimming; V, J and clone size are from that table. In all, the sample holds 380,000 or so clones, and about 90% of those were seen once. The ten largest clonotypes hold 1% to 1.5% of the sample.

In the prospective study, participants were roughly 18 to 90 years old, resided in 25 or so geographic areas of the United States, and were enrolled through a virtual design. Cohort assignment in the prospective study relied on participant-reported clinical history from a screening survey and a study questionnaire. Recovered participants in ImmuneRACE Cohort 3 were defined by two consecutive negative NP/OP PCR tests, clearance by a healthcare professional, or resolution of symptoms. Mobile phlebotomists in the prospective study collected whole blood, serum and a nasopharyngeal or oropharyngeal swab from every participant. Additional blood draws and questionnaires over a roughly two-month period could optionally be provided by prospective study participants. Before DNA extraction, prospective study blood samples were shipped either frozen or at room temperature.

The sequencing input was PBMCs or T cells enriched from blood (not recorded which). This chain is built from TRBV6-5 and TRBJ1-5; the D segment could be TRBD1, given 6 matching bases. This sequence originates from a man aged 25-45 years who had recovered from COVID-19. In nucleotides, the sequence is TGTGCCAGCAGTTATGGGGGCGTTCAGCCCCAGCATTTT. Its coded protein is CASSYGGVQPQHF.